This T cell receptor beta chain was recorded in a study of shared clonotypes between healthy human individuals. In the study overall: CD4 naive and memory got three plates each, CD8 naive two, CD8 memory one.

The donors, all of them Caucasian adults, lived in Nashville, Tennessee. At a deep level, the assay was run. The material for each subset, its genomic DNA, was split evenly across several immunoSEQ plates. The data were produced by immunoSEQ multiplex PCR, yet TCRdb's version contains in-frame clones alone and is incomplete. The profile shows around 990,000 clones, around three quarters of them singletons. This CDR3 region has 14 residues. Germline CDR1 reads MDHEN; CDR2 reads SYDVKM. V lost 1 base, J lost 2 bases, and 6 bases lay in between. Comment on this clone: The sample carries other DNA sequences with the same CDR3.

The source is a young man in good health. Some clones in this sample may be carry-over from other donors' samples. Source material: memory CD4+ T cells from PBMCs. Indicated subset: CD45RA-negative fraction. The chain combines TRBV28 with TRBJ1-5, with D perhaps matching TRBD1 (5 bases). The CDR3 DNA sequence: TGTGCCAGCAGTTTATTACAGGGCAATCAGCCCCAGCATTTT. Amino acid sequence: CASSLLQGNQPQHF.